These T cell receptor beta chains were read from a single sample in a study of cytomegalovirus exposure and HLA in healthy donors. This table comes from immunoSEQ multiplex PCR, and its TCRdb copy is limited to in-frame clones, with some not included. The sample shows around 120,000 clones, approximately 68% of them seen only once. Sequenced material: PBMCs. The origin of the receptors is a man aged 25-40 years in good health and CMV-seropositive. CDR3s include the opening cysteine and the closing phenylalanine or tryptophan. The D gene is left open where the match is weak. The size entry is marked missing in some rows and otherwise reads once, few, many or a size class.

J gene: TRBJ2-2
CDR3 length: 15
D gene: .
V gene: TRBV6-6
clone size: few
CDR3 protein: CASTTAQGHTGELFF
CDR3 DNA: TGTGCCAGCACCACGGCTCAGGGGCACACCGGGGAGCTGTTTTTT

J gene: TRBJ2-1
CDR3 length: 15
D gene: TRBD1
V gene: TRBV4-2
clone size: .
CDR3 protein: CASSQPGQHYNEQFF
CDR3 DNA: TGTGCCAGCAGCCAACCGGGACAGCACTACAATGAGCAGTTCTTC

J gene: TRBJ1-2
CDR3 length: 17
D gene: .
V gene: TRBV28
clone size: few
CDR3 protein: CASSLLAEKTLGDDYTF
CDR3 DNA: TGTGCCAGCAGTTTGTTAGCTGAGAAGACGTTAGGTGATGACTACACCTTC

J gene: TRBJ1-6
CDR3 length: 14
D gene: TRBD1
V gene: TRBV7-2
clone size: .
CDR3 protein: CASSQQGTYSPLHF
CDR3 DNA: TGTGCCAGCAGCCAACAGGGGACTTATTCACCCCTCCACTTT

J gene: TRBJ2-6
CDR3 length: 14
D gene: .
V gene: TRBV19
clone size: .
CDR3 protein: CASSRGSGANVLTF
CDR3 DNA: TGTGCCAGTAGCCGAGGGTCAGGGGCCAACGTCCTGACTTTC

J gene: TRBJ1-2
CDR3 length: 12
D gene: .
V gene: TRBV6-6
clone size: .
CDR3 protein: CASSLRARGYTF
CDR3 DNA: TGTGCCAGCAGTCTGCGGGCCCGTGGCTACACCTTC

J gene: TRBJ1-5
CDR3 length: 16
D gene: .
V gene: TRBV6-6
clone size: .
CDR3 protein: CASTSHPVLTEQPQHF
CDR3 DNA: TGTGCCAGCACCTCACACCCTGTCCTGACTGAGCAGCCCCAGCATTTT

J gene: TRBJ2-5
CDR3 length: 15
D gene: TRBD1
V gene: TRBV4-3
clone size: .
CDR3 protein: CASSQGVDRVETQYF
CDR3 DNA: TGCGCCAGCAGCCAAGGAGTCGACAGGGTTGAGACCCAGTACTTC

J gene: TRBJ2-7
CDR3 length: 14
D gene: TRBD1
V gene: TRBV28
clone size: .
CDR3 protein: CASSWDRGSYEQYF
CDR3 DNA: TGTGCCAGCAGTTGGGACAGGGGATCCTACGAGCAGTACTTC

J gene: TRBJ2-5
CDR3 length: 14
D gene: .
V gene: TRBV2
clone size: .
CDR3 protein: CASKGRGYQETQYF
CDR3 DNA: TGTGCCAGCAAGGGCAGGGGCTACCAAGAGACCCAGTACTTC

J gene: TRBJ1-2
CDR3 length: 13
D gene: .
V gene: TRBV29-1
clone size: .
CDR3 protein: CSVLGPGDYGYTF
CDR3 DNA: TGCAGCGTCCTCGGTCCAGGGGACTATGGCTACACCTTC

J gene: TRBJ2-2
CDR3 length: 16
D gene: .
V gene: TRBV11-3
clone size: .
CDR3 protein: CASSPNSGANTGELFF
CDR3 DNA: TGTGCCAGCAGCCCGAATAGCGGTGCGAACACCGGGGAGCTGTTTTTT

J gene: TRBJ2-3
CDR3 length: 16
D gene: TRBD1
V gene: TRBV6-1
clone size: few
CDR3 protein: CASSARTGEGGDTQYF
CDR3 DNA: TGTGCCAGCAGTGCCCGGACAGGAGAGGGTGGGGATACGCAGTATTTT

J gene: TRBJ2-7
CDR3 length: 17
D gene: .
V gene: TRBV1
clone size: .
CDR3 protein: CTSSQCSGRSPSYEQYF
CDR3 DNA: TGCACCAGCAGCCAATGCAGCGGGAGATCCCCTTCCTACGAGCAGTACTTC

J gene: TRBJ1-2
CDR3 length: 15
D gene: .
V gene: TRBV11-2
clone size: .
CDR3 protein: CASSLGGQYVYGYTF
CDR3 DNA: TGTGCCAGCAGCTTAGGCGGACAGTATGTCTATGGCTACACCTTC

J gene: TRBJ1-2
CDR3 length: 14
D gene: .
V gene: TRBV4-3
clone size: few
CDR3 protein: CASSQEGGDYGYTF
CDR3 DNA: TGCGCCAGCAGCCAAGAGGGAGGGGACTATGGCTACACCTTC

J gene: TRBJ2-7
CDR3 length: 12
D gene: TRBD1
V gene: TRBV18
clone size: .
CDR3 protein: CASSPRQGEQYF
CDR3 DNA: TGTGCCAGCTCACCGAGACAGGGCGAGCAGTACTTC

J gene: TRBJ1-5
CDR3 length: 13
D gene: .
V gene: TRBV6-1
clone size: .
CDR3 protein: CASSPRSNQPQHF
CDR3 DNA: TGTGCCAGCAGTCCTCGGAGCAATCAGCCCCAGCATTTT

J gene: TRBJ2-5
CDR3 length: 14
D gene: .
V gene: TRBV7-9
clone size: .
CDR3 protein: CASSPSPGAETQYF
CDR3 DNA: TGTGCCAGCAGCCCTTCTCCGGGAGCAGAGACCCAGTACTTC

J gene: TRBJ2-1
CDR3 length: 14
D gene: .
V gene: TRBV10-1
clone size: once
CDR3 protein: CASSDRDYYNEQFF
CDR3 DNA: TGCGCCAGCAGTGATCGAGACTATTACAATGAGCAGTTCTTC

J gene: TRBJ1-1
CDR3 length: 12
D gene: .
V gene: TRBV9
clone size: .
CDR3 protein: CASSARGVEAFF
CDR3 DNA: TGTGCCAGCAGCGCCCGGGGAGTTGAAGCTTTCTTT

J gene: TRBJ2-3
CDR3 length: 19
D gene: TRBD1
V gene: TRBV23-1
clone size: few
CDR3 protein: CASSQSYLRDRGLGDTQYF
CDR3 DNA: TGCGCCAGCAGTCAATCGTACCTTCGGGACAGGGGGCTCGGAGATACGCAGTATTTT

J gene: TRBJ1-1
CDR3 length: 14
D gene: .
V gene: TRBV5-5
clone size: few
CDR3 protein: CASSLFRGNTEAFF
CDR3 DNA: TGTGCCAGCAGCTTGTTTCGGGGGAACACTGAAGCTTTCTTT

J gene: TRBJ2-1
CDR3 length: 16
D gene: TRBD2
V gene: TRBV9
clone size: .
CDR3 protein: CASSPRLAGDYNEQFF
CDR3 DNA: TGTGCCAGCAGCCCTCGACTAGCGGGCGACTACAATGAGCAGTTCTTC

J gene: TRBJ1-2
CDR3 length: 14
D gene: TRBD1
V gene: TRBV7-2
clone size: .
CDR3 protein: CASSPRTGLYGYTF
CDR3 DNA: TGTGCCAGCAGCCCGAGGACAGGGCTCTATGGCTACACCTTC

J gene: TRBJ2-2
CDR3 length: 13
D gene: .
V gene: TRBV27
clone size: .
CDR3 protein: CASRGRGIGELFF
CDR3 DNA: TGTGCCAGCAGAGGGAGGGGGATCGGGGAGCTGTTTTTT

J gene: TRBJ2-7
CDR3 length: 15
D gene: TRBD1
V gene: TRBV5-6
clone size: .
CDR3 protein: CASSLMQGAHLEQYF
CDR3 DNA: TGTGCCAGCAGCTTGATGCAGGGGGCGCATCTCGAGCAGTACTTC

J gene: TRBJ1-5
CDR3 length: 13
D gene: .
V gene: TRBV11-1
clone size: few
CDR3 protein: CASSGTTDQPQHF
CDR3 DNA: TGTGCCAGCAGCGGGACAACTGATCAGCCCCAGCATTTT

J gene: TRBJ2-5
CDR3 length: 17
D gene: TRBD2
V gene: TRBV7-9
clone size: .
CDR3 protein: CASSPRGGGLPQETQYF
CDR3 DNA: TGTGCCAGCAGCCCACGGGGCGGGGGACTGCCCCAAGAGACCCAGTACTTC